This T cell receptor beta chain originates from a study of shared clonotypes between healthy human individuals. Comment on this clone: What it recognizes is unknown.

Study outcomes and limitations: What naive subsets generally showed was a larger estimated richness than memory subsets showed.

CDR1 is SGDLS, CDR2 YYNGEE, per germline. CDR3 size: 15 residues. The V segment lost 3 bases and the J segment 4 bases; nucleotides outside the gene matches: 7. Profiling relied on immunoSEQ multiplex PCR, and the TCRdb table lists in-frame clones only, not all of them. The sample has roughly 2,300,000 clones; roughly 90% are singletons. The chain joins TRBV9 to TRBJ2-1; TRBD2 aligns across 7 bases. This clonotype was sampled from a man aged 18 to 29 in good health. Some clones in this sample may be carry-over from other donors' samples. Material for sequencing was naive CD4+ T cells from PBMCs. Subset of the sample: CD45RA+ positively selected. The CDR3 bases are TGTGCCAGCAGCGCTACGGGACTAAATTACAATGAGCAGTTCTTC. Amino acids: CASSATGLNYNEQFF.